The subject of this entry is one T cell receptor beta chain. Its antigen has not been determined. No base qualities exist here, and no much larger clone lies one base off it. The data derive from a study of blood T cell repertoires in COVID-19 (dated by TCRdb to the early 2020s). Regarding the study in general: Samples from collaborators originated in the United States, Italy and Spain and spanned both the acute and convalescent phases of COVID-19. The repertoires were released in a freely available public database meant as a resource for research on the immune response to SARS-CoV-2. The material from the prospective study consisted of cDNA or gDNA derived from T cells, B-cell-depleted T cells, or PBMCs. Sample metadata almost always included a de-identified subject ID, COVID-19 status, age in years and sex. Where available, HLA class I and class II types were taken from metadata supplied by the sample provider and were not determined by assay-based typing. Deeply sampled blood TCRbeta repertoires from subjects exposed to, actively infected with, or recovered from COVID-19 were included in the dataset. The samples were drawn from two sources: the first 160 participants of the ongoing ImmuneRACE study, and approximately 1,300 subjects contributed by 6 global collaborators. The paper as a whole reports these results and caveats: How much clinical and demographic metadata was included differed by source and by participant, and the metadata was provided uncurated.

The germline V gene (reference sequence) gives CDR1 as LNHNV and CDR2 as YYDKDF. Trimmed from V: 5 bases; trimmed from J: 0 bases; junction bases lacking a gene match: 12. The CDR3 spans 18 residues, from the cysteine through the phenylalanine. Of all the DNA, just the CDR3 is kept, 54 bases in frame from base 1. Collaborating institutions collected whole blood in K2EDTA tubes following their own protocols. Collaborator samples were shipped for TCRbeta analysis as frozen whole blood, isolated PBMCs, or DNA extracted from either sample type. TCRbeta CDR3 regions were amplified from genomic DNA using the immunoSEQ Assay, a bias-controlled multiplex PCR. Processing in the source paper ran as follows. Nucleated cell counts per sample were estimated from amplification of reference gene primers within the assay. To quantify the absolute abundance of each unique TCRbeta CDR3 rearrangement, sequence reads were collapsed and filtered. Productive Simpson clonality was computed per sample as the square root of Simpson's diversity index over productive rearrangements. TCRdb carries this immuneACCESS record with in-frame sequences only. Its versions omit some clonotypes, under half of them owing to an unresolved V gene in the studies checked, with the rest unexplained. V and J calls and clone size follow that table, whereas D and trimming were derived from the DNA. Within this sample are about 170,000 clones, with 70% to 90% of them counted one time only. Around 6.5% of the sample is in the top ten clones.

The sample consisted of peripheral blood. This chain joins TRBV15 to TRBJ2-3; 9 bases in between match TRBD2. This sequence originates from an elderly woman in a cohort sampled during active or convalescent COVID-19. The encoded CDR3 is CATSAARSSGVSTDTQYF. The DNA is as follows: TGTGCCACCAGCGCCGCCCGATCTAGCGGGGTAAGCACAGATACGCAGTATTTT.